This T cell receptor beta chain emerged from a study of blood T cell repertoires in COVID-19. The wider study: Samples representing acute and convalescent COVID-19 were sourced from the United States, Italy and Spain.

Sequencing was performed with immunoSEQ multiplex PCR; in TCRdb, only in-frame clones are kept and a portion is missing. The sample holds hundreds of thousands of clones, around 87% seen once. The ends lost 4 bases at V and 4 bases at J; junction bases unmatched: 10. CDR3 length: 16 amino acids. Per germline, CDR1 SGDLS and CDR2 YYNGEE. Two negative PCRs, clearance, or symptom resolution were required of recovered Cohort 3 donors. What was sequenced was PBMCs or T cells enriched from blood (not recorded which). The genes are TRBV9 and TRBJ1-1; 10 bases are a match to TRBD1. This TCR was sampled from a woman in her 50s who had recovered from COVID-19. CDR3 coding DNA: TGTGCCAGCAGCCCCCGGGACAGGGGTTTGAGCACTGAAGCTTTCTTT. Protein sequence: CASSPRDRGLSTEAFF.